This record looks at one T cell receptor beta chain sequence and its context. Germline V gene lookup returns CDR1 MNHEY and CDR2 SMNVEV (reference sequence). CDR3 length equals 14 residues. Germline trimming cut 9 bases from V and 2 bases from J; bases unmatched to any gene: 8. The data were taken from a study of response to subunit inactivated influenza vaccine. TCRdb re-analysed the RT-PCR reads in MiXCR, keeping a single row per CDR3 protein. The sample contains hundreds of thousands of distinct CDR3 sequences, around 13% of which appear only once. The chain joins TRBV27 to TRBJ2-5; TRBD1 matches at 8 bases. The origin of this receptor is a man in his forties or fifties who received an inactivated influenza vaccine. This specimen was PBMCs from blood, taken less than 15 days before vaccination. The CDR3 protein is CASSRGLRQETQYF. CDR3 nucleotides: TGTGCCAGTAGCAGGGGGCTGAGGCAAGAGACCCAGTACTTC.